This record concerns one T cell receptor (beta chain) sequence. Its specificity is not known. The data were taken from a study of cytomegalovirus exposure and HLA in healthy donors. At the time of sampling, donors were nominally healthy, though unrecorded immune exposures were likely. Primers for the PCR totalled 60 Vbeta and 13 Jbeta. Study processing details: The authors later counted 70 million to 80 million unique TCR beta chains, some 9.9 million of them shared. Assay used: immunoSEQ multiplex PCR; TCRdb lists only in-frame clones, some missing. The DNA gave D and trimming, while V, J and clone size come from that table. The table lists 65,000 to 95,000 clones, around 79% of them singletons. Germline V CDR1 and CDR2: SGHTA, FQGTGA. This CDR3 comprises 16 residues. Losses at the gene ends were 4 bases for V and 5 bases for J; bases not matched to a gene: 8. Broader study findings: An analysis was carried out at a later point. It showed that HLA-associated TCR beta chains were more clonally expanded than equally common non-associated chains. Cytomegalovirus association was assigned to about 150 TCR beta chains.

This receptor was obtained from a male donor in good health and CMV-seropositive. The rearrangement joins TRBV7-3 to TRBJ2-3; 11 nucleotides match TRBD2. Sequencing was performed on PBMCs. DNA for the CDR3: TGTGCCAGCAGCTCCCTTAGCGGGGGGGCAGGAGATACGCAGTATTTT. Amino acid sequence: CASSSLSGGAGDTQYF.